The sequence of this TCR beta chain was determined in a study of cytomegalovirus exposure and HLA in healthy donors. V shed 6 bases and J 6 bases; nucleotides not matched to a gene: 11. The CDR3 sequence is 15 residues long. The germline V gene encodes CDR1 SGHTA and CDR2 FQGNSA. Use of 60 Vbeta and 13 Jbeta primers characterized the PCR. The table came from immunoSEQ multiplex PCR; TCRdb's copy has only in-frame clones and leaves some out. The sample shows some 160,000 clones, 70% to 85% of them seen only once. The source of this sequence is a woman aged 40 to 49 in good health and CMV-seronegative. This chain uses TRBV7-2 with TRBJ2-1, with 7 bases fitting TRBD2. Sequenced material: PBMCs. DNA of the CDR3: TGTGCCAGCAGAAACTGGGCTAGCGGAGCCAATGAGCAGTTCTTC. Translated, it gives CASRNWASGANEQFF. Combining the CDR3 with reference TRBV7-2 and TRBJ2-1 gives the whole variable domain GAGVSQSPSNKVTEKGKDVELRCDPISGHTALYWYRQSLGQGLEFLIYFQGNSAPDKSGLPSDRFSAERTGGSVSTLTIQRTQQEDSAVYLCASRNWASGANEQFFGPGTRLTVL.